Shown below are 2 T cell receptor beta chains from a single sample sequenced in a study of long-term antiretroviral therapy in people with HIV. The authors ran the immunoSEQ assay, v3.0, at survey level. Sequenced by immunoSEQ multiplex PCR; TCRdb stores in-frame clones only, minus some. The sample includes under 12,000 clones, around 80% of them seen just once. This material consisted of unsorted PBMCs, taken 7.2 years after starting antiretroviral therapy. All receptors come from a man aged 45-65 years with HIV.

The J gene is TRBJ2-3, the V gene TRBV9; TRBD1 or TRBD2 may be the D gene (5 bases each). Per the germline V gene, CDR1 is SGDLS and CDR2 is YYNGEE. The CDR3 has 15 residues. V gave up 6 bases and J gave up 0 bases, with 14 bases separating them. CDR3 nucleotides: TGTGCCAGCACCCTCGGGGCGGCAAGCACAGATACGCAGTATTTT. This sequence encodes CASTLGAASTDTQYF.

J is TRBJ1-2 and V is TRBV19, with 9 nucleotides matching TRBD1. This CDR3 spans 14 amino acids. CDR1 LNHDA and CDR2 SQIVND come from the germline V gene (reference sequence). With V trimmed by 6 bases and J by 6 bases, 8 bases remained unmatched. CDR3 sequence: CASSSGQGMDGYTF. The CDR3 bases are TGTGCCAGTAGCTCGGGACAGGGCATGGATGGCTACACCTTC.